Included here is one T cell receptor beta chain sequence, with context. The antigen it recognizes is unknown. Base-call qualities are not available, and no considerably larger clone is one nucleotide away. Compared with germline, V lacks 1 base and J lacks 3 bases; bases without a gene match: 4. The CDR1 and CDR2 encoded by the germline V gene are LGHNA and YNFKEQ. The CDR3 has 15 amino acids, counting the end cysteine and phenylalanine. The CDR3 DNA has 45 bases and is translated from base 1. TCRbeta CDR3 regions were amplified from genomic DNA by means of the immunoSEQ Assay, a bias-controlled multiplex PCR. The authors' pipeline ran thus. The number of nucleated cells in each sample was estimated by amplification of reference gene primers within the assay. To quantify the absolute abundance of each unique TCRbeta CDR3 rearrangement, sequence reads were collapsed and filtered. For each sample, productive Simpson clonality was calculated as the square root of Simpson's diversity index across productive rearrangements. As stored in TCRdb, this immuneACCESS dataset retains in-frame rearrangements with V and J assigned. A fraction of the clones does not appear; measured against another copy, unresolved V genes explain less than half of the discrepancy, and the remainder lacks a known reason. The V and J calls and clone size come from that table; D and trimming were worked out from the DNA. The sample profile shows about 170,000 clones; over 80% of them were found once. Of the sample, 4.5% to 5% falls within the top ten clones.

The data belong to a study of blood T cell repertoires in COVID-19 (TCRdb year 2020). Background for the entire study: Samples covering the acute and convalescent phases of COVID-19 were provided by collaborators in the United States, Italy and Spain. The samples were drawn from two sources: the first 160 participants of the ongoing ImmuneRACE study, and approximately 1,300 subjects contributed by 6 global collaborators. The repertoires were released in a freely available public database meant as a resource for research on the immune response to SARS-CoV-2. The material from the prospective study consisted of cDNA or gDNA derived from T cells, B-cell-depleted T cells, or PBMCs. Nearly every sample came with metadata listing a de-identified subject ID, COVID-19 status, age in years and sex. Deeply sampled blood TCRbeta repertoires from subjects exposed to, actively infected with, or recovered from COVID-19 were included in the dataset. Where available, HLA class I and class II types were taken from metadata supplied by the sample provider and were not determined by assay-based typing. Study-wide findings and limitations: Clinical and demographic metadata were provided uncurated, with the amount varying by source and participant.

In Seattle, one collaborating source enrolled patients while the infection was active and tracked those patients longitudinally over the course of disease. The collaborating institutions used their own protocols to collect whole blood in K2EDTA tubes. For TCRbeta analysis, collaborators shipped samples in one of three forms: frozen whole blood, isolated PBMCs, or DNA extracted from either of those sample types. This sequence uses TRBV4-2 and TRBJ2-7; TRBD1 lines up with 9 middle nucleotides. The source material was peripheral blood. The clonotype originates from a man aged 25-45 years with COVID-19, enrolled during active disease. CDR3 reads: CASSQAKTGGYEQYF. The DNA sequence is TGTGCCAGCAGCCAAGCGAAGACAGGGGGCTACGAGCAGTACTTC.